A selection of T cell receptor beta chains follows, all from one sample in a study of T cells in Graves' hyperthyroidism and ophthalmopathy. One entry per CDR3 protein results from TCRdb running MiXCR on the multiplex PCR reads. The repertoire holds 200,000 to 300,000 distinct CDR3 sequences, around 17% seen once, with about 30% in the top ten. Sample: blood. These receptors were collected from a woman between 18 and 30 years old with Graves' ophthalmopathy. The CDR3 runs from the conserved cysteine through the conserved F or W. The D gene is left open where the match is weak. Some rows mark clone size as missing; the rest say once, few, many or name a class of expanded clone.

D	J	size	V	CDR3	DNA
TRBD1	TRBJ1-5	.	TRBV28	CAAGTGTGGSRQPQHF	TGTGCCGCAGGAACCGGGACAGGGGGAAGTCGGCAGCCCCAGCATTTT
TRBD2	TRBJ2-3	many	TRBV4-2	CASSQESGSTDTQYF	TGTGCCAGCAGCCAAGAGAGCGGGAGTACAGATACGCAGTATTTT
.	TRBJ2-7	.	TRBV19	CASSIGQGLSYEQYF	TGTGCCAGTAGTATAGGGCAGGGCCTGTCCTACGAGCAGTACTTC
.	TRBJ2-7	many	TRBV20-1	CSAERTTTYEQYF	TGCAGTGCGGAAAGGACAACTACCTACGAGCAGTACTTC
.	TRBJ2-7	.	TRBV28	CASSSVDYEQYF	TGTGCCAGCAGCAGTGTCGACTACGAGCAGTACTTC
TRBD1	TRBJ1-5	.	TRBV28	CASSSLGTGGIDQPQHF	TGTGCCAGCAGTTCTCTCGGGACAGGGGGTATCGATCAGCCCCAGCATTTT
.	TRBJ1-1	.	TRBV10-3	CAIGILNTEAFF	TGTGCCATCGGAATCTTGAACACTGAAGCTTTCTTT
.	TRBJ1-1	many	TRBV28	CASSRGGSMNTEAFF	TGTGCCAGCAGCAGAGGGGGGTCCATGAACACTGAAGCTTTCTTT
TRBD2	TRBJ2-2	.	TRBV11-2	CASSPLAGGGTGELFF	TGTGCCAGCAGCCCTCTAGCGGGAGGGGGCACCGGGGAGCTGTTTTTT
.	TRBJ2-1	many	TRBV28	CASSRLGLIRNEQFF	TGTGCCAGCAGCCGACTAGGGCTCATACGTAATGAGCAGTTCTTC
.	TRBJ1-1	many	TRBV2	CASSPGMDTEAFF	TGTGCCAGCAGTCCAGGGATGGACACTGAAGCTTTCTTT
.	TRBJ2-1	many	TRBV3-1	CASSQDVSSYNEQFF	TGTGCCAGCAGCCAAGATGTGAGCTCCTACAATGAGCAGTTCTTC
.	TRBJ1-1	many	TRBV28	CASSFLRDKVGARNTEAFF	TGTGCCAGCAGTTTCCTTCGGGACAAAGTAGGAGCGAGGAACACTGAAGCTTTCTTT
.	TRBJ1-4	many	TRBV30	CAWSVNGEKLFF	TGTGCCTGGAGTGTAAACGGAGAAAAACTGTTTTTT
TRBD1	TRBJ1-5	many	TRBV6-1	CASSDRDRLRISNQPQHF	TGTGCCAGCAGTGACCGGGACAGACTAAGGATTAGCAATCAGCCCCAGCATTTT
.	TRBJ1-5	few	TRBV20-1	CSASVLGEGNQPQHF	TGCAGTGCTAGCGTTTTAGGAGAGGGCAATCAGCCCCAGCATTTT
.	TRBJ2-1	many	TRBV30	CAWSRVGGSYNEQFF	TGTGCCTGGAGTCGGGTGGGGGGCTCCTACAATGAGCAGTTCTTC
.	TRBJ1-1	many	TRBV6-1	CASSEMVANTEAFF	TGTGCCAGCAGTGAGATGGTAGCGAACACTGAAGCTTTCTTT
.	TRBJ2-3	many	TRBV7-2	CASRKYEDTQYF	TGTGCCAGCAGGAAATATGAAGATACGCAGTATTTT
.	TRBJ2-6	many	TRBV5-1	CASRTGTPTSGANVLTF	TGCGCCAGCAGAACCGGGACACCTACCTCTGGGGCCAACGTCCTGACTTTC
.	TRBJ2-5	many	TRBV12-3/TRBV12-4	CASSFGGQGETQYF	TGTGCCAGCAGTTTTGGGGGGCAAGGAGAGACCCAGTACTTC
.	TRBJ2-1	.	TRBV19	CASSSLTVGSYYNEQFF	TGTGCCAGTAGTAGTTTGACGGTGGGGTCCTACTACAATGAGCAGTTCTTC
.	TRBJ2-4	many	TRBV11-2	CASSLDGGLAKNIQYF	TGTGCCAGCAGCTTAGACGGCGGACTAGCCAAAAACATTCAGTACTTC
TRBD2	TRBJ2-1	.	TRBV29-1	CSVSYPGTSGLNEQFF	TGCAGCGTCTCCTACCCCGGGACTAGCGGACTCAATGAGCAGTTCTTC
TRBD2	TRBJ2-1	few	TRBV19	CASSILTSGYEQFF	TGTGCCAGTAGTATCTTGACTAGCGGGTACGAGCAGTTCTTC
.	TRBJ1-1	many	TRBV2	CASRMAGKDAEAFF	TGTGCCAGCAGAATGGCAGGAAAAGACGCTGAAGCTTTCTTT
.	TRBJ2-6	many	TRBV10-3	CAISVLDPSSGANVLTF	TGTGCCATCAGTGTTTTGGACCCAAGCTCTGGGGCCAACGTCCTGACTTTC
.	TRBJ2-3	many	TRBV6-5	CASSYSYFSGSTDTQYF	TGTGCCAGCAGTTACTCATATTTCAGCGGAAGCACAGATACGCAGTATTTT
.	TRBJ1-4	few	TRBV5-4	CASSKTSRTDTLEKLFF	TGTGCCAGCAGCAAGACGTCTCGGACGGATACTCTGGAAAAACTGTTTTTT
.	TRBJ1-5	many	TRBV5-6	CASSGGGPNSNQPQHF	TGTGCCAGCAGCGGGGGGGGACCGAATAGCAATCAGCCCCAGCATTTT
.	TRBJ2-3	many	TRBV6-1	CASSDFRRGTDTQYF	TGTGCCAGCAGTGATTTTCGGCGGGGCACAGATACGCAGTATTTT
.	TRBJ1-2	many	TRBV15	CATSRDLMRSYGYTF	TGTGCCACCAGCAGAGATCTAATGCGGTCCTATGGCTACACCTTC
.	TRBJ1-2	.	TRBV28	CASSSTPAYGYTF	TGTGCCAGCAGTTCCACGCCCGCCTATGGCTACACCTTC
TRBD2	TRBJ2-2	.	TRBV19	CAVGTTVQINTGELFF	TGTGCGGTTGGGACTACCGTACAGATCAACACCGGGGAGCTGTTTTTT
.	TRBJ2-1	many	TRBV11-3	CASSQTGFSDEQFF	TGTGCCAGCAGCCAGACAGGCTTCTCTGATGAGCAGTTCTTC
.	TRBJ2-5	many	TRBV3-1	CASSQEGGADHF	TGTGCCAGCAGCCAAGAAGGCGGGGCCGACCACTTC
.	TRBJ2-4	many	TRBV5-1	CASSLRGGADIQYF	TGCGCCAGCAGCTTGCGCGGGGGCGCGGACATTCAGTACTTC
.	TRBJ2-7	many	TRBV28	CASSLAGRYEQYF	TGTGCCAGCAGTTTGGCAGGAAGGTACGAGCAGTACTTC
.	TRBJ2-2	few	TRBV7-9	CASSPQGQMNTGELLF	TGTGCCAGCAGCCCACAGGGCCAAATGAACACCGGGGAGCTGCTTTTT
.	TRBJ2-7	many	TRBV9	CASSARPVHLYEQYF	TGTGCCAGCAGCGCACGTCCCGTCCACCTCTACGAGCAGTACTTC
.	TRBJ1-5	many	TRBV6-2/TRBV6-3	CASSLDRFNQPQHF	TGTGCCAGCAGCTTGGACAGATTCAATCAGCCCCAGCATTTT
.	TRBJ2-5	many	TRBV27	CASSLGAGGRMKETQYF	TGTGCCAGCAGTTTAGGGGCCGGGGGGCGCATGAAAGAGACCCAGTACTTC
TRBD1	TRBJ2-7	many	TRBV7-9	CASSSLRDRGEQYF	TGTGCCAGCAGCTCCCTCCGGGACAGGGGCGAGCAGTACTTC
.	TRBJ2-1	many	TRBV19	CASSKSQRRADEQFF	TGTGCCAGTAGTAAGAGTCAGCGGAGAGCGGATGAGCAGTTCTTC
TRBD1	TRBJ1-1	few	TRBV19	CASSDRGGEAFF	TGTGCCAGTAGTGACAGGGGGGGTGAAGCTTTCTTT
.	TRBJ2-3	many	TRBV6-1	CASSEARDGLAVLGTDTQYF	TGTGCCAGCAGTGAAGCGAGGGACGGATTAGCGGTGTTAGGGACAGATACGCAGTATTTT
.	TRBJ2-5	many	TRBV28	CASSFPLGRKTQYF	TGTGCCAGCAGTTTCCCTCTAGGGAGGAAGACCCAGTACTTC
TRBD2	TRBJ2-3	many	TRBV12-3/TRBV12-4	CASSLASGGVRGTQYF	TGTGCCAGCAGTTTGGCCAGCGGGGGGGTTCGGGGTACGCAGTATTTT
.	TRBJ2-1	many	TRBV27	CASSVRRKTNSYNEQFF	TGTGCCAGCAGTGTCCGGCGGAAGACTAATTCCTACAATGAGCAGTTCTTC
.	TRBJ2-5	.	TRBV6-5	CASSSPFRGGPEETQYF	TGTGCCAGCAGTTCGCCTTTTAGAGGTGGGCCGGAGGAGACCCAGTACTTC
.	TRBJ2-7	many	TRBV20-1	CSAKNSGSHGEQYF	TGCAGTGCTAAAAATAGCGGTTCCCATGGCGAGCAGTACTTC
.	TRBJ1-1	many	TRBV18	CASSPEMNTEAFF	TGTGCCAGCTCACCAGAGATGAACACTGAAGCTTTCTTT
TRBD1	TRBJ1-1	few	TRBV20-1	CSARVGGGYAFF	TGCAGTGCTAGAGTGGGAGGGGGCTACGCTTTCTTT